These 8 T cell receptor beta chains came from one sample sequenced in a study of cytomegalovirus exposure and HLA in healthy donors. The PCR made use of 60 Vbeta and 13 Jbeta primers. Clones were read by immunoSEQ multiplex PCR, and TCRdb kept only the in-frame ones, dropping some. The top ten hold approximately 4.6% of the sample, which has around 100,000 clones, 60% to 85% seen once. The sequencing sample was made of PBMCs. The receptors stem from a woman between 40 and 55 years old in good health and CMV-seropositive.

The chain carries TRBV28 and TRBJ2-2; the D gene is possibly TRBD1 (5 bases). V lost 5 bases to trimming and J lost 4 bases, with 14 bases between them. CDR3 size: 15 residues. Per the germline V gene, CDR1 is MDHEN and CDR2 is SYDVKM. This CDR3 reads CASSPRQGRTGELFF. CDR3 in DNA: TGTGCCAGCAGTCCACGCCAGGGCCGCACCGGGGAGCTGTTTTTT.

This sequence joins TRBV2 and TRBJ2-3; tentative D call: TRBD2 (7 bases). Trimming left V 4 bases short and J 8 bases short, with 16 bases between. Germline lookup yields CDR1 SNHLY and CDR2 FYNNEI. CDR3 length equals 14 residues. The DNA of the CDR3 is TGTGCCAGCAGTGGAGCGGGGAGGGGGGGTACGCAGTATTTT. Protein sequence: CASSGAGRGGTQYF.

This clone was seen a few times. The V call is TRBV6-1, the J call TRBJ2-1, with a tentative D call TRBD2 (5 bases). Germline CDR1 is MNHNS and CDR2 is SASEGT. Trimming removed 11 bases at V and 8 bases at J, with 16 bases between. The CDR3 loop spans 12 amino acids. The CDR3 region is CAFEGLEDEQFF. The CDR3, as DNA: TGTGCCTTCGAGGGTTTAGAGGATGAGCAGTTCTTC.

The chain's CDR3 is CASSVNAGASGNTIYF. DNA for the CDR3: TGTGCCAGCAGCGTAAATGCAGGGGCTTCTGGAAACACCATATATTTT. The chain uses TRBV9 and TRBJ1-3; perhaps TRBD1 as D (6 bases). The germline CDR1 and CDR2 sequences are SGDLS and YYNGEE. Trimming pared 1 base from V and 1 base from J, leaving 12 bases between. The length of the CDR3 is 16 residues. The full variable domain, in which reference TRBV9 and TRBJ1-3 provide the parts outside the CDR3, is DSGVTQTPKHLITATGQRVTLRCSPRSGDLSVYWYQQSLDQGLQFLIQYYNGEERAKGNILERFSAQQFPDLHSELNLSSLELGDSALYFCASSVNAGASGNTIYFGEGSWLTVV.

This chain links TRBV19 with TRBJ1-5, with no clear D. This CDR3 is 14 amino acids long. V lost 3 bases and J 3 bases, leaving 9 bases between the germline ends. Germline values: CDR1 LNHDA, CDR2 SQIVND (reference sequence). In DNA form, the CDR3 reads TGTGCCAGTAGTATCCCCGGGTACAATCAGCCCCAGCATTTT. It codes for CASSIPGYNQPQHF.

The chain couples TRBV19 to TRBJ2-7; 7 bases are shared with TRBD1. Germline-derived CDR1 and CDR2 are LNHDA and SQIVND (reference sequence). V trimming: 4 bases; J trimming: 1 base; junction bases outside the gene matches: 7. The CDR3 consists of 15 residues. The CDR3 DNA is TGTGCCAGTAGTAAATCCGGGACAGAGTCCTACGAGCAGTACTTC. It codes for CASSKSGTESYEQYF. Full variable domain (outside the CDR3, taken from reference TRBV19 and TRBJ2-7): DGGITQSPKYLFRKEGQNVTLSCEQNLNHDAMYWYRQDPGQGLRLIYYSQIVNDFQKGDIAEGYSVSREKKESFPLTVTSAQKNPTAFYLCASSKSGTESYEQYFGPGTRLTVT.

This clone was seen a handful of times. The chain carries TRBV9 and TRBJ2-7, with D hard to call. The CDR3 contains 14 residues. V was trimmed by 0 bases and J by 6 bases, leaving 13 bases between them. Germline values: CDR1 SGDLS, CDR2 YYNGEE. The CDR3 sequence: CASSVATGSFEQYF. DNA for the CDR3: TGTGCCAGCAGCGTAGCTACGGGTTCGTTCGAGCAGTACTTC.

This rearrangement joins TRBV13 to TRBJ2-3, with 10 bases matching TRBD1. The CDR3 covers 16 residues. Germline lookup yields CDR1 PRHDT and CDR2 FYEKMQ (reference sequence). J was trimmed by 8 bases and V by 4 bases; bases with no gene match: 12. The CDR3 loop is CASSSSRGTGDGTQYF. DNA for the CDR3: TGTGCCAGCAGCTCCTCCCGCGGGACAGGGGACGGTACGCAGTATTTT.